This T cell receptor beta chain was captured in a study of shared clonotypes between healthy human individuals (dated by TCRdb to 2020 to 2021). The study in broad terms: A couple of women and a few men aged 18 to 49 years were included in the cohort. To increase sequencing depth and limit assay-specific biases, TCR repertoire library preparation and sequencing were carried out by different laboratories using diverse techniques. Per donor, three plates each were used for CD4 naive and CD4 memory, two for CD8 naive, and one for CD8 memory. Leukapheresis yielded between about 0.85 and 10 billion PBMCs per donor. To estimate repertoire size and how much clonotype sharing occurs between individuals, the study deeply sequenced the blood TCR repertoires of five healthy adults. The paper as a whole reports these results and caveats: Compared with non-shared clonotypes, the clonotypes found in all four sorted-subset donors had higher generation probabilities. Estimated clonotype richness was generally larger for naive than for memory subsets. Because the study included a small number of donors, the genetic and exposure-history diversity represented was limited. Across a handful of donors, 5% to 6% of naive CD4, more than 3% of naive CD8, 2.3% of memory CD4, and under 0.45% of memory CD8 clonotypes were shared. Only blood was sampled, and tissue TCR repertoires likely differ from those in blood. Incomplete sequencing was indicated by rarefaction of sorted-subset datasets, despite the large sequencing depth. Pairwise subsampling indicated that sequencing depth was expected to affect the degree of clonotype sharing among donors.

Using the deep immunoSEQ assay, multiplex PCR amplified TCR CDR3 regions from genomic DNA. Extracted genomic DNA from each cell subset was spread evenly across all wells of several immunoSEQ 96-well plates, with each plate serving as a replicate. For sorted subsets, around 0.2 ug of genomic DNA, equivalent to some 33,000 T cell genomes, went into each replicate PCR. Purified libraries were measured with a Qubit 3.0 fluorometer, size-checked on a Bioanalyzer 2100, and measured again with the KAPA Library Quantification kit. Each immunoSEQ 96-well plate was sequenced on its own single-read 150-cycle Illumina NextSeq 550 flow cell. Under the source paper's analysis protocol: Because the immunoSEQ output held only junctional sequences and lacked quality scores, the filtering could not match the filtering applied to full-length reads. Sequences were annotated with PyIR, a Python wrapper for IgBLAST v1.9, and V/J genes and CDR3 were assigned using IMGT germline references. Any read was removed if the V/J assignment was weak (E-value above 1e-6), the CDR3 was missing, or the read contained stop codons, out-of-frame junctions, or ambiguous translated residues. A V3J clonotype was defined by an identical inferred V gene, J gene, and CDR3 amino acid sequence. Percentage overlap between repertoires was computed as shared unique clonotypes divided by the size of the smaller repertoire. Repertoire richness was assessed with RTK rarefaction, the Chao1 estimator, and Recon v2.1 estimates of unobserved clonotypes. For all TCRbeta clonotypes obtained by the gDNA method from four donors, generation probabilities were computed with OLGA. TCRdb took over this immuneACCESS table, retaining in-frame rearrangements with V and J assigned. Such tables are incomplete; in checked studies, under half of the missing clones stem from an unresolved V gene, and the remainder is unexplained. Clone size and V and J calls were adopted from that table, with D and trimming inferred from the DNA. For this sample there are 1,400,000 or so clones; just under 99% appear just once. The ten most abundant clones make up 0.36% of the sample.

Comment on this clone: Its binding antigen is unknown. No base qualities exist here, and no much larger clone lies one base off it.

The donors were healthy, HIV-negative adults who had no recently reported acute infections or vaccinations. All donors were Caucasian adults living in Nashville, Tennessee, USA. CD4+ T cells were enriched through magnetic negative selection, after which naive cells were positively selected on CD45RA and the remaining negative fraction served as the memory subset. After blood collection by leukapheresis, PBMCs were isolated using Ficoll-Histopaque density gradient centrifugation and then cryopreserved in the vapor phase of liquid nitrogen. Purity and quantity of every magnetically sorted T cell population were checked by analytical flow cytometry. Genomic DNA was isolated from each sorted fraction and quantified by UV absorbance on a Nanodrop 2000c. Taken from cysteine to phenylalanine, the CDR3 has 12 residues. Only the CDR3 part of the read is kept: 36 bases, read in frame from the first base.

The TCR originated in a man aged 25-40 years in good health. Sequencing was done on a sample of naive CD4+ T cells sorted from blood. The cell subset or site label here, explained by the study, means: CD45RA+ positively selected. The chain is encoded by TRBV21-1 joined to TRBJ2-7; TRBD1 is the table's D call, not checked against the DNA. TRBV21-1 is given as a pseudogene. At the DNA level, the sequence is TGTGCCAGCAGCAAGACAGGGACCGTTCAGTACTTC. The resulting protein is CASSKTGTVQYF.